The rows below give T cell receptor beta chains drawn from one sample of a study of CD8 T cells in Susac syndrome. TCRdb itself ran the immunoSEQ multiplex PCR reads through MiXCR, one entry per CDR3 protein. The table records approximately 160,000 distinct CDR3 sequences, around 90% of them present only once. The sample was CD4+ T cells from PBMCs. The receptors stem from a human donor in good health. CDR3s include the opening cysteine and the closing phenylalanine or tryptophan. The D gene is left open where the match is weak. Clone size appears in some rows only: once, few, many, or a class for an expanded clone.

TRBJ1-1 | NA | TRBV28 | NA | TGTGCCAGCGGTAGGCAGGAGGGTGGAGCTTTCTTT | CASGRQEGGAFF
TRBJ2-2 | NA | TRBV12-3/TRBV12-4 | NA | TGTGCCAGCAGTTTAGCCCTTAGTGCCGGGGAGCTGTTTTTT | CASSLALSAGELFF
TRBJ2-5 | NA | TRBV6-2/TRBV6-3 | TRBD1 | TGTGCCAGCAGTCGACAGGGGGCTAAGCAGACCCAGTACTTC | CASSRQGAKQTQYF
TRBJ2-7 | once | TRBV2 | NA | TGTGCCAGCCTCCGGGACTCCACCCCTTCGGCGCAGTACTTC | CASLRDSTPSAQYF
TRBJ2-6 | NA | TRBV19 | NA | TGTGCCAGTAGAAGGGAGGCAGGGGCTCTTCCTGGGGCCAACGTCCTGACTTTC | CASRREAGALPGANVLTF
TRBJ2-3 | NA | TRBV18 | NA | TGTGCCAGCTCCCTCGGGGCCACAGATACGCAGTATTTT | CASSLGATDTQYF
TRBJ1-5 | NA | TRBV6-2/TRBV6-3 | NA | TGTGCCAGCACCACCCAGGGGTCGGGCAATCAGCCCCAGCATTTT | CASTTQGSGNQPQHF
TRBJ1-1 | NA | TRBV7-9 | NA | TGTGCCAGCAGAGTTATGAACACTGAAGCTTTCTTT | CASRVMNTEAFF
TRBJ1-1 | NA | TRBV19 | NA | TGTGCCAGTAGTATTGCGGGCGTAGGCAGTCCTGAAGCTTTCTTT | CASSIAGVGSPEAFF
TRBJ2-1 | NA | TRBV5-1 | TRBD2 | TGCGCCAGCAGCCTTAATCCTACTAGCGGGGAATACAATGAGCAGTTCTTC | CASSLNPTSGEYNEQFF
TRBJ2-2 | NA | TRBV5-4 | NA | TGTGCCAGCAGTAGGGGCCCAGGGAACACCGGGGAGCTGTTTTTT | CASSRGPGNTGELFF
TRBJ1-1 | NA | TRBV2 | TRBD1 | TGTGCCAGCAGTGAAGGCCAGGGGGCCGAGGTAACTGAAGCTTTCTTT | CASSEGQGAEVTEAFF
TRBJ1-1 | NA | TRBV23-1 | NA | TGCGCCAGCAGTCAATCGGCGGACACTGAAGCTTTCTTT | CASSQSADTEAFF
TRBJ2-5 | once | TRBV5-1 | NA | TGCGCCAGCAGCCACGATATCGGCGGGGAGACCCAGTACTTC | CASSHDIGGETQYF
TRBJ1-1 | NA | TRBV15 | NA | TGTGCCACCAGCAGGTGGGGGGGGCGAACTGAAGCTTTCTTT | CATSRWGGRTEAFF
TRBJ1-5 | once | TRBV28 | NA | TGTGCCAGCAGTTTACCCAGGGAAGGTCAGCCCCAGCATTTT | CASSLPREGQPQHF
TRBJ1-1 | NA | TRBV9 | NA | TGTGCCAGCAGCAGGTCTAACACTGAAGCTTTCTTT | CASSRSNTEAFF
TRBJ2-5 | NA | TRBV7-9 | NA | TGTGCCAGCAGCTTAACTTCAGTCCAAGAGACCCAGTACTTC | CASSLTSVQETQYF
TRBJ2-7 | NA | TRBV6-1 | TRBD2 | TGTGCCAGCCGGAAAGCGGGAGGACCCTACGAGCAGTACTTC | CASRKAGGPYEQYF
TRBJ2-5 | NA | TRBV18 | TRBD1 | TGTGCCAGCCGGGTGGACAGGCAACAAGAGACCCAGTACTTC | CASRVDRQQETQYF
TRBJ1-1 | once | TRBV2 | NA | TGTGCCAGTAGCCCCTTGAGGAGTATGAACACTGAAGCTTTCTTT | CASSPLRSMNTEAFF
TRBJ1-2 | NA | TRBV7-2 | TRBD1 | TGTGCCAGCAGCTTGCAGGGGGCGGGAGGCTACACCTTC | CASSLQGAGGYTF
TRBJ1-1 | NA | TRBV5-1 | TRBD1 | TGCGCCAGCAGCTTGGACCCGGGACAGCGTAGGAACACTGAAGCTTTCTTT | CASSLDPGQRRNTEAFF
TRBJ2-1 | NA | TRBV29-1 | NA | TGCAGCGGGAGGGACAGCCACAATGAGCAGTTCTTC | CSGRDSHNEQFF
TRBJ1-5 | NA | TRBV4-3 | NA | TGCGCCAGCAGCCAAGATTCGGGGGGTCAGCCCCAGCATTTT | CASSQDSGGQPQHF
TRBJ1-5 | NA | TRBV24-1 | NA | TGTGCCACCAGTGATCGGGGGAGCAATCAGCCCCAGCATTTT | CATSDRGSNQPQHF
TRBJ2-3 | NA | TRBV20-1 | NA | TGCAGTGCTCCCATATCTTCCCGGATACCAGATACGCAGTATTTT | CSAPISSRIPDTQYF
TRBJ2-1 | once | TRBV27 | NA | TGTGCCAGCAGTTTATCGATGGGTAGTCACAATGAGCAGTTCTTC | CASSLSMGSHNEQFF
TRBJ1-1 | few | TRBV12-3/TRBV12-4 | NA | TGTGCCAGCAGTTTGAGGGGTAGCACTGAAGCTTTCTTT | CASSLRGSTEAFF
TRBJ1-2 | NA | TRBV6-1 | NA | TGTGCCAGCAGCCCCGGAACTAACTATGGCTACACCTTC | CASSPGTNYGYTF
TRBJ1-4 | NA | TRBV5-1 | NA | TGTGCCAGCAGCTTAGGCGGTGCAACTAATGAAAAACTGTTTTTT | CASSLGGATNEKLFF
TRBJ1-2 | NA | TRBV3-1 | NA | TGTGCCAGCAGCCACCGGGGGTCTGATGGCTACACCTTC | CASSHRGSDGYTF
TRBJ2-1 | NA | TRBV4-2 | TRBD1 | TGTGCCAGCAGCCAAGGACAGGGGGCATACAATGAGCAGTTCTTC | CASSQGQGAYNEQFF
TRBJ2-2 | NA | TRBV20-1 | NA | TGCAGTGCTAGATTCTCTTCCAGGGTGGGCGGGGAGCTGTTTTTT | CSARFSSRVGGELFF
TRBJ1-1 | NA | TRBV15 | NA | TGTGCCACCAGCAGAGATGGCGGGTGGAATGAAGCTTTCTTT | CATSRDGGWNEAFF
TRBJ2-7 | NA | TRBV12-3/TRBV12-4 | NA | TGTGCCAGCGTAGGTACCGGGACGGCAGGCTACGAGCAGTACTTC | CASVGTGTAGYEQYF
TRBJ2-2 | NA | TRBV29-1 | NA | TGCAGCGTTGAAGAGTTAGGGAAAACCGGGGAGCTGTTTTTT | CSVEELGKTGELFF
TRBJ2-2 | NA | TRBV10-3 | TRBD1 | TGTGCCACCACCGGGACAGCCTTGACCGGCTCAATCCGGCAGCTGTTTTTT | CATTGTALTGSIRQLFF
TRBJ1-2 | NA | TRBV5-1 | TRBD1 | TGCGCCAGCAGCGGATCCGGGACAGGGGAGATCTATGGCTACACCTTC | CASSGSGTGEIYGYTF
TRBJ1-5 | NA | TRBV20-1 | TRBD1 | TGCAGTGGTTGGACAGGGAATCAGCCCCAGCATTTT | CSGWTGNQPQHF
TRBJ1-2 | NA | TRBV19 | NA | TGTGCCAGCCACGGTACTAACTATGGCTACACCTTC | CASHGTNYGYTF
TRBJ2-7 | NA | TRBV7-9 | TRBD2 | TGTGCCAGCAGCTGGACTAGCGTCGGCGAGCAGTACTTC | CASSWTSVGEQYF
TRBJ2-2 | NA | TRBV6-6 | NA | TGTGCCAGCAGTCCGCAGGGTTACGGGGAGCTGTTTTTT | CASSPQGYGELFF
TRBJ2-2 | NA | TRBV2 | TRBD1 | TGTGCCAGCGGCCTACAGGGGGCGGGCACCGGGGAGCTGTTTTTT | CASGLQGAGTGELFF
TRBJ2-4 | NA | TRBV2 | NA | TGTGCCAGCAGCAAAAGCGGGCGACTAGCCAAAAACATTCAGTACTTC | CASSKSGRLAKNIQYF
TRBJ1-6 | NA | TRBV7-2 | NA | TGTGCCAGCAGCCGGGACCAAAATTCACCCCTCCACTTT | CASSRDQNSPLHF
TRBJ2-1 | NA | TRBV24-1 | TRBD2 | TGTGCCACCAGTGATACAAGCGGGAGGCCTCGGAATGAGCAGTTCTTC | CATSDTSGRPRNEQFF
TRBJ1-1 | NA | TRBV7-3 | NA | TGTGCCAGCAGCCCCAACGCCCGGGGCTTTCACACTGAAGCTTTCTTT | CASSPNARGFHTEAFF